Sequencing of this TCR beta chain was carried out in a study of shared clonotypes between healthy human individuals. Across the study: Per-donor plates numbered three CD4 naive, three CD4 memory, two CD8 naive and one CD8 memory. General study points: Naive subsets generally had larger estimated richness than memory subsets.

In regard to this clone: Its antigen is not known.

Those who donated, Caucasian adults without exception, all lived in Nashville, Tennessee. Tens of thousands of T cell genomes, or 200 to 250 ng DNA, went into the sorted-subset replicate PCRs. Some clones are missing from TCRdb's copy, which holds only in-frame ones; the method was immunoSEQ multiplex PCR. Of 110,000 or so clones in the sample, about 70% were seen once. This CDR3 region has 15 residues. Per the germline V gene, CDR1 is MDHEN and CDR2 is SYDVKM. Trimming took 5 bases from V and 5 from J, leaving 18 bases between them. The genes are TRBV28 and TRBJ1-1; possible D gene TRBD1, 6 bases. Material for sequencing was memory CD8+ T cells sorted from blood. Indicated subset: CD45RO+ cells pooled with CCR7-negative TemRA cells. The TCR was taken from a woman aged 25 to 39 in good health. For the CDR3, the DNA is TGTGCCAGCAGTGAGCAGGGGAGAGGTATTACTGAAGCTTTCTTT. As protein: CASSEQGRGITEAFF.